This entry features one T cell receptor beta chain sequence. Sequencing of TCR beta was performed on blood CD8+ and CD4+ T cells. This entry belongs to a study of CD8 T cells in Susac syndrome. V was pared by 8 bases and J by 4 bases, with 11 bases of the junction left unmatched. The CDR3 runs 15 residues. CDR1 LNHDA and CDR2 SQIVND come from the germline V gene (reference sequence). An amount of RNA that ranged from roughly 0.45 to 1 ug was reverse transcribed with random hexamers. TCRdb ran MiXCR on the immunoSEQ multiplex PCR reads and lists one entry per CDR3 protein. The repertoire has approximately 150,000 distinct CDR3 sequences, around 93% of them found once; the top ten carry about 0.14%.

The sample taken for sequencing was CD4+ T cells from PBMCs. The receptor comes from a human donor in good health. V usage is TRBV19 and J usage is TRBJ1-5; 7 nucleotides line up with TRBD1. The CDR3 nucleotides read TGTGCCAGTGCCCCTGACAGGGTTGGGAATCAGCCCCAGCATTTT. Encoded protein: CASAPDRVGNQPQHF.